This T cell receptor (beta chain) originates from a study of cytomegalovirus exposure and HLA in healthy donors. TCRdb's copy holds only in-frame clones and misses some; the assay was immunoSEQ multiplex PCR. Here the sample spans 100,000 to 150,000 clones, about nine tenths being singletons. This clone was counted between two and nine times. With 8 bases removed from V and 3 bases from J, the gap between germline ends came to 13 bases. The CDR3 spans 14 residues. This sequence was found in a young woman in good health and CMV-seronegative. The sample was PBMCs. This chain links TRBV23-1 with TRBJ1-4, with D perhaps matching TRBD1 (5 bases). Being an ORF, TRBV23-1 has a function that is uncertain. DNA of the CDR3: TGCGCCAGCGGGTTGGGGGGATCTAATGAAAAACTGTTTTTT. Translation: CASGLGGSNEKLFF.